This TCR beta chain came from a study of T-cell reconstitution after alpha-beta-depleted transplantation in children. Study results and limitations: At one year after transplant, newly produced T cells mostly accounted for T-cell counts and diversity. Several hundred expanded graft clones reportedly supplied alpha-beta T cells about two months after transplant.

Ten or more counts support this clonotype. Its matching antigen is unknown. Unique molecular identifiers were built into the TCRbeta library. TCRdb passed the PCR reads through MiXCR, listing each CDR3 protein once. The data contain some 190,000 distinct CDR3 sequences, over 8.5% of them singletons. The V gene's germline CDR1 is MDHEN and CDR2 SYDVKM. The CDR3 is made up of 15 amino acids. V was cut by 2 bases and J by 4 bases, with 12 bases left in between. Sample: PBMCs, taken before TCRalphabeta/CD19-depleted stem cell transplant. This TCR came from a boy younger than 10 with acute myeloid leukemia, due to receive a stem cell transplant. This rearrangement joins TRBV28 to TRBJ2-1; no definite D call. This CDR3 is CASSLAVPVYNEQFF. CDR3 coding DNA: TGTGCCAGCAGTTTAGCCGTCCCTGTGTACAATGAGCAGTTCTTC.